This T cell receptor (beta chain) was retrieved from a study of T cells in Graves' hyperthyroidism and ophthalmopathy (dated by TCRdb to the late 2010s). Concerning the study at large: Peripheral blood was sampled at the time of initial diagnosis, prior to any treatment. A discovery cohort of about a hundred patients, approximately 45 with Graves' ophthalmopathy and approximately 57 with stable Graves' hyperthyroidism, was used to find distinguishing TCR V-J signatures. An independent validation cohort of about 20 hyperthyroidism patients and about 15 patients who later progressed to ophthalmopathy tested prospective prediction of ophthalmopathy. The roughly 94 discovery patients were randomly split 7:3 into training and test sets. In addition, the study compared T-cell repertoires in thyroid tissue and in blood from several Graves' hyperthyroidism patients. After blood sampling, hyperthyroidism patients were treated with methimazole at a starting dose of 30 mg daily, and ophthalmopathy patients were treated with high-dose intravenous methylprednisolone. The paper describes TCR Vbeta CDR3 sequencing of 130 to 150 peripheral blood samples, made up of about 41 ophthalmopathy patients, over 70 hyperthyroidism patients and some 17 progressor patients.

Amplification of TCR beta CDR3 regions was carried out from RNA transcripts. The first round of RT-PCR for the TCR CDR3 was performed with the HTBI primer set and the Qiagen OneStep RT-PCR kit. Libraries were constructed in a second round of multiplex PCR, after which size selection and purification were performed. Paired-end sequencing of the libraries was performed with 100 bp reads on an Illumina HiSeq2000. In the original analysis: SOAPnuke was used to process the raw data, throwing out any read that contained adapters or uncalled bases, had a mean Phred below 15, or lacked an exact constant-primer or identifier match. COPE v1.2.5 was used to merge high-quality paired reads, and clonotypes were defined as unique nucleotide sequences. MiTCR v1.1 was used to align the clonotypes against IMGT TRBV, TRBD and TRBJ reference segments. Only V-J combinations with frequency above 0.0001, covering about 99% of repertoires, were analysed. The TCS score was defined as the ratio of F50 (clonal expansion) to E x V (chaos), calculated using BLOSUM62-based TCRdist between CDR3 peptides within each V-J. Welch's t-statistics and random forest reduced roughly 530 V-J features to roughly 13, which were used in a naive Bayes classifier (R e1071). In TCRdb, the public reads were trimmed at Q25 with fastp and aligned with MiXCR, with productive beta chains retained. Each record represents a unique CDR3 protein, reported with the most common genes and DNA among its rows. These V and J calls are TCRdb output, not the study's own analysis. The sample records hundreds of thousands of distinct CDR3 sequences, around 13% of which are singletons. Of the sample, 9.2% falls within the top ten clones.

Overall study results and their limits: Most expanded thyroid clonotypes (frequency above 0.001) were also found in blood, which suggests that blood repertoires may mirror thyroid immune responses. In validation, the model predicted progression to ophthalmopathy with 55% to 71% sensitivity and 72% to 85% specificity, a median of 6.5 months before onset. Sample size was not statistically predetermined, and investigators were not blinded to group allocation. Ophthalmopathy was separated from stable hyperthyroidism by a 13 V-J signature model, with around 90% sensitivity and approximately 84% specificity obtained in cross-validation and 80%/75% obtained in testing.

Stable Graves' hyperthyroidism was defined as the absence of progression to ophthalmopathy over 18 months of follow-up. Hyperthyroidism patients were newly diagnosed, had a disease duration of under 2 months, and were aged 18 to 65 years. Exclusion was applied to patients with uncontrolled infections, other autoimmune diseases, pregnancy or lactation. Clinical symptoms, serum thyroxine and TRAb, thyroid ultrasound, and orbital computed tomography formed the basis for the diagnoses. Ficoll-Paque density gradient centrifugation was used to isolate PBMCs from approximately 10 ml of fresh peripheral blood. Trizol reagent was used to extract total RNA, and RNA quality was then checked on an Agilent 2100 Bioanalyzer. This clonotype has a count of ten or more. No antigen is known for it. No base quality values were provided; no much bigger clone lies one nucleotide off. From a lookup of the germline V gene, CDR1 and CDR2 are SGHVS and FNYEAQ. The CDR3 starts with the cysteine, ends with the phenylalanine, and has 15 residues. Solely the CDR3 DNA is kept, with 45 bases framed from the first base. V gives up 5 bases and J gives up 3 bases, and the segment between their germline ends measures 14 bases.

The clonotype originates from a woman aged 18-35 years with Graves' hyperthyroidism. Here the chain combines TRBV7-6 and TRBJ2-1; the D gene is possibly TRBD1, with 6 bases matching. Sequenced sample: blood. The CDR3 amino acid sequence is: CASSLGTMLYNEQFF. The DNA sequence is as follows: TGTGCCAGCAGCCTGGGGACAATGCTCTACAATGAGCAGTTCTTC. Supplemented by the reference TRBV7-6 and TRBJ2-1 proteins around the CDR3, the complete variable domain is GAGVSQSPRYKVTKRGQDVALRCDPISGHVSLYWYRQALGQGPEFLTYFNYEAQQDKSGLPNDRFSAERPEGSISTLTIQRTEQRDSAMYRCASSLGTMLYNEQFFGPGTRLTVL.